This TCR beta chain was sequenced during a study of T cell changes during pregnancy in multiple sclerosis (dated by TCRdb to the late 2010s). Regarding the complete study: The study examined how the T cell repertoire changed over the course of pregnancy in women with multiple sclerosis.

With respect to this clone: The antigen it recognizes is unknown. No base quality values were provided; no much bigger clone lies one nucleotide off.

Library preparation used the immunoSEQ multiplex PCR assay. Here the immuneACCESS table is served through TCRdb, limited to in-frame sequences with V and J called. Missing clones are a known gap in these copies; in checked studies unresolved V genes cover under half, and the rest lacks a known reason. The sample table holds roughly 70,000 clones, of which approximately 92% were seen once. The ten largest clones represent approximately 2.5% of the sample. V and J lose 2 bases and 8 bases, and a span of 7 bases separates them. The CDR1 and CDR2 encoded by the germline V gene are SGHVS and FNYEAQ. Measured from the cysteine to the phenylalanine, the CDR3 is 12 residues long. Only the CDR3 portion is preserved as DNA: 36 bases, with reading frame beginning at the first base.

This specimen consisted of peripheral blood, obtained in the first trimester of pregnancy. The chain uses TRBV7-6 and TRBJ2-1; the D gene cannot be resolved reliably. The TCR was taken from a female donor with multiple sclerosis, enrolled in a pregnancy study. The CDR3 corresponds to CASSLLAYEQFF. The nucleotides read TGTGCCAGCAGCTTATTAGCCTATGAGCAGTTCTTC. With the rest looked up from the reference TRBV7-6 and TRBJ2-1 genes rather than sequenced, the full variable domain is GAGVSQSPRYKVTKRGQDVALRCDPISGHVSLYWYRQALGQGPEFLTYFNYEAQQDKSGLPNDRFSAERPEGSISTLTIQRTEQRDSAMYRCASSLLAYEQFFGPGTRLTVL.